One T cell receptor beta chain is described in this entry. The target antigen is unknown. From its re-call of the 5' RACE reads, TCRdb lists each CDR3 protein once, without DNA. This sample carries more than 350,000 distinct CDR3 sequences, with 2.4% going to the ten biggest clones. CDR1 is LGHDT, CDR2 YNNKEL, per germline (reference sequence). This CDR3 spans 15 amino acids. The sample originates from a study of monozygotic twins with inflammatory bowel disease. Study-level points and caveats: Varied immunosuppressive treatments among patients may have increased repertoire variability.

Sequencing was performed on blood. V gene TRBV3-1 combines with J gene TRBJ2-5; TCRdb names TRBD2, which stays unverified in the absence of DNA. This TCR was recovered from a human donor with ulcerative colitis or Crohn's disease, or a healthy co-twin of an affected twin (not recorded which). CDR3 loop: CASSQELAGKETQYF.